A single sample gave rise to the 29 T cell receptor beta chains below, sequenced in a study of OX40 agonist ivuxolimab in advanced cancers. Libraries came from the immunoSEQ multiplex PCR assay. As stored in TCRdb, this immuneACCESS dataset retains in-frame rearrangements with V and J assigned. A fraction of the clones does not appear; measured against another copy, unresolved V genes explain less than half of the discrepancy, and the remainder lacks a known reason. Present in this sample are fewer than 55,000 clones, approximately 90% of which were seen just once. Of the sample, roughly 10% is held by the ten largest clones. Here the sequenced sample was CD4+ or CD8+ T cells sorted from blood, taken in a trial of the OX40 agonist ivuxolimab. Every receptor here comes from an adult with an advanced solid tumor such as melanoma, head and neck, liver or kidney cancer.

Turning to this clone: Additional DNA sequences in this sample encode the identical CDR3. This chain connects TRBV28 to TRBJ1-1; D not certain. V was pared by 7 bases and J by 1 base, with 4 bases between. The V gene's germline CDR1 is MDHEN and CDR2 SYDVKM. The length of the CDR3 is 11 residues. The CDR3 nucleotides are TGTGCCAGCACAGAGAACACTGAAGCTTTCTTT. Translating it yields CASTENTEAFF.

The chain is built from TRBV28 and TRBJ1-4; TRBD1 might be the D (5 bases). The CDR3 runs 16 residues. CDR1 and CDR2 (germline): MDHEN, SYDVKM. Trimming shortened V by 3 bases and J by 8 bases, and 19 bases separated the two germline ends. CDR3: CASSFSIAGGREKLFF. DNA of the CDR3: TGTGCCAGCAGTTTCTCTATAGCGGGGGGTCGAGAAAAACTGTTTTTT.

The chain joins TRBV5-5 to TRBJ1-4, with D maybe TRBD1 (5 bases). Germline V lookup: CDR1 SGHKS, CDR2 YYEKEE (reference sequence). V was clipped by 0 bases and J by 7 bases, with 13 bases between them. CDR3 length: 15 amino acids. The DNA of the CDR3 is TGTGCCAGCAGCTTGGTCCGGGGGATCGGTGAAAAACTGTTTTTT. This translates into CASSLVRGIGEKLFF.

A few counts support this clone. The rearrangement links TRBV7-9 to TRBJ2-1; no clear D gene. V gave up 5 bases and J gave up 7 bases, with 24 bases separating them. The germline V gene encodes CDR1 SEHNR and CDR2 FQNEAQ (reference sequence). The CDR3 is made up of 17 amino acids. The CDR3 spells CASSPPLRLSRQNEQFF. In nucleotides, the CDR3 is TGTGCCAGCAGCCCCCCCCTTCGCCTCTCCAGGCAGAATGAGCAGTTCTTC.

The chain employs TRBV18 and TRBJ2-7; 8 nucleotides align to TRBD1. The CDR3 extends over 16 amino acids. Germline CDR1 reads KGHSH; CDR2 reads LQKENI. J lost 6 bases, V lost 1 base, and 11 bases had no gene match. This CDR3 reads CASSPRGTGGRSEQYF. In DNA, the CDR3 is TGTGCCAGCTCACCACGAGGGACAGGTGGACGATCCGAGCAGTACTTC.

The rearrangement joins TRBV1 to TRBJ2-7; the table's D call, TRBD2, was not checked against the DNA. TRBV1 is tagged as a pseudogene. The CDR3 has 13 amino acids. The DNA for the CDR3 is TGCACCAGCAGCGCGGGACTCTCCTACGAGCAGTACTTC. This gives the protein CTSSAGLSYEQYF.

The chain joins TRBV11-2 to TRBJ2-7; D remains ambiguous. This CDR3 is built from 13 residues. V gave up 0 bases and J gave up 6 bases, with 9 bases separating them. Germline V gives CDR1 SGHAT, CDR2 FQNNGV. The CDR3 DNA reads TGTGCCAGCAGCTTAGAGCGGCTCTCCGAGCAGTACTTC. Its protein is CASSLERLSEQYF. Supplemented by reference TRBV11-2 and TRBJ2-7, the full variable domain reads EAGVAQSPRYKIIEKRQSVAFWCNPISGHATLYWYQQILGQGPKLLIQFQNNGVVDDSQLPKDRFSAERLKGVDSTLKIQPAKLEDSAVYLCASSLERLSEQYFGPGTRLTVT.

This chain links TRBV2 with TRBJ1-5, with D maybe TRBD1 (6 bases). The CDR3 runs to 15 residues. The germline V and J ends were trimmed by 5 bases and 4 bases, with 15 bases remaining between them. CDR1 and CDR2 (germline): SNHLY, FYNNEI. The CDR3 nucleotides read TGTGCCAGCAGTATTTTGCAGGGGTATAATCAGCCCCAGCATTTT. Its protein product is CASSILQGYNQPQHF.

This chain joins TRBV18 and TRBJ1-2; 8 positions match TRBD1. J lost 7 bases, V lost 3 bases, and 7 bases had no gene match. Germline values: CDR1 KGHSH, CDR2 LQKENI. CDR3 length equals 14 residues. The CDR3 reads CASSPQDRESGYTF. The CDR3 nucleotides read TGTGCCAGCTCACCCCAGGACAGGGAAAGTGGCTACACCTTC.

The chain uses TRBV4-2 and TRBJ1-2, with D possibly being TRBD1 (6 bases). Germline CDR1 LGHNA, CDR2 YNFKEQ. The CDR3 extends over 16 amino acids. Trimming pared 0 bases from V and 7 bases from J, leaving 18 bases between. CDR3 residues: CASSQERRARGAGYTF. The CDR3 DNA sequence: TGTGCCAGCAGCCAAGAGAGGAGGGCCAGGGGTGCTGGCTACACCTTC.

The genes are TRBV28 and TRBJ1-4; D is possibly TRBD1 (5 bases). Germline V CDR1 and CDR2: MDHEN, SYDVKM. V was cut by 6 bases and J by 0 bases, with 11 bases left in between. The length of the CDR3 is 15 residues. CDR3 bases: TGTGCCAGCAGCCCGCACAGGTCAACTAATGAAAAACTGTTTTTT. Encoded protein: CASSPHRSTNEKLFF.

The chain joins TRBV6-6 to TRBJ2-1, with 10 bases identical to TRBD1. This CDR3 spans 13 amino acids. J was trimmed by 8 bases and V by 5 bases; bases with no gene match: 3. Germline CDR1 is MNHNY and CDR2 is SVGAGI (reference sequence). The CDR3 region is CASSRTGGDEQFF. CDR3 DNA sequence: TGTGCCAGCAGTAGGACAGGGGGGGATGAGCAGTTCTTC.

This clone appeared a single time. This chain connects TRBV4-3 to TRBJ1-2; D is possibly TRBD1 (6 bases). V dropped 0 bases and J dropped 5 bases, with 16 bases sitting between them. Germline loops: CDR1 LGHNA, CDR2 YSLEER. The CDR3 spans 16 residues. CDR3 sequence reads: CASSQDSRQARYGYTF. In DNA, the CDR3 is TGCGCCAGCAGCCAAGACTCTAGACAGGCCCGGTATGGCTACACCTTC.

The rearrangement joins TRBV7-2 to TRBJ2-7; D may be TRBD2 (5 bases). Trimming pared 2 bases from V and 5 bases from J, leaving 16 bases between. The CDR3 consists of 15 residues. The germline gives CDR1 SGHTA, CDR2 FQGNSA. The CDR3 DNA reads TGTGCCAGCAGCTTATCTCTCGGGGAAAGTAACGAGCAGTACTTC. This gives the protein CASSLSLGESNEQYF.

This clone has just a few counts. The chain joins TRBV2 to TRBJ1-5; D ambiguous. Germline values: CDR1 SNHLY, CDR2 FYNNEI. V was shortened by 6 bases and J by 0 bases, with 12 bases between the two germline ends. There are 15 residues in the CDR3. The chain's CDR3 is CASSLDGYSNQPQHF. The CDR3 DNA is TGTGCCAGCAGCTTGGACGGTTATAGCAATCAGCCCCAGCATTTT.

The chain uses TRBV11-2 and TRBJ1-2; D uncertain. Trimming removed 1 base at V and 4 bases at J, with 13 bases between. Per the germline V gene, CDR1 is SGHAT and CDR2 is FQNNGV. This CDR3 comprises 15 residues. CDR3 in amino acids: CASSLGPGPPYGYTF. CDR3 nucleotide sequence: TGTGCCAGCAGCTTAGGCCCCGGCCCTCCCTATGGCTACACCTTC.

The chain links TRBV28 to TRBJ2-3, with 13 bases identical to TRBD2. The CDR3 totals 17 residues. V lost 5 bases and J lost 3; bases outside the gene matches: 8. Germline CDR1 and CDR2: MDHEN and SYDVKM. The CDR3 nucleotides are TGTGCCAGCAGTGGAACTAGCGGGAGGGCCTTGACAGATACGCAGTATTTT. Amino acids: CASSGTSGRALTDTQYF.

This chain links TRBV30 with TRBJ2-7; the match to TRBD1 covers 8 bases. Unmatched junction bases numbered 5, after V lost 2 bases and J lost 2 bases. This CDR3 is built from 14 residues. Per germline, CDR1 GTSNPN and CDR2 SVGIG (reference sequence). This CDR3 reads CAWSRGQGAYEQYF. In DNA, the CDR3 is TGTGCCTGGAGTAGAGGACAGGGTGCCTACGAGCAGTACTTC.

This clone was seen a handful of times. This chain uses TRBV30 with TRBJ1-1, with D maybe TRBD1 (6 bases). The ends were cut back, 5 bases at V and 4 bases at J, with 14 bases in the middle. Germline V gives CDR1 GTSNPN, CDR2 SVGIG (reference sequence). The length of the CDR3 is 13 residues. CDR3 loop: CAWRLTGITEAFF. The CDR3 DNA reads TGTGCCTGGCGACTGACAGGAATCACTGAAGCTTTCTTT.

The chain is built from TRBV7-2 and TRBJ2-3, with 14 positions matching TRBD2. J was trimmed by 2 bases and V by 5 bases; bases with no gene match: 3. Germline V gives CDR1 SGHTA, CDR2 FQGNSA. The CDR3 covers 16 residues. Here the CDR3 reads CASSPGLAGVTDTQYF. The CDR3, as DNA: TGTGCCAGCAGCCCGGGACTAGCGGGGGTCACAGATACGCAGTATTTT.

This CDR3 is CATSRDREAGANVLTF. The CDR3, as DNA: TGTGCCACCAGCAGAGACCGGGAGGCTGGGGCCAACGTCCTGACTTTC. This chain connects TRBV15 to TRBJ2-6, with 7 bases matching TRBD2. There are 16 residues in the CDR3. V dropped 0 bases and J dropped 2; count of bases not matched to a gene: 1. Germline CDR1 is LNHNV and CDR2 is YYDKDF (reference sequence).

The sample holds one count of this clone. In DNA, the CDR3 is TGTGCCAGCAGCTTAACGGCGGGACCAAAAGAGACCCAGTACTTC. This codes for CASSLTAGPKETQYF. The gene calls are TRBV7-3 and TRBJ2-5, with TRBD2 as a possible D gene (6 bases). The germline V gene encodes CDR1 SGHTA and CDR2 FQGTGA. This CDR3 is 15 amino acids long. Trimming pared 0 bases from V and 3 bases from J, leaving 11 bases between.

The chain employs TRBV7-6 and TRBJ2-1; D remains ambiguous. Germline V gene sequence: CDR1 SGHVS, CDR2 FNYEAQ. The CDR3 has 11 residues. The V end lost 1 base, the J end lost 7 bases, and 2 bases lay between the germline ends. DNA for the CDR3: TGTGCCAGCAGCTTAGGAAATGAGCAGTTCTTC. Amino acids: CASSLGNEQFF.

The rearrangement uses TRBV20-1 and TRBJ1-4, with D possibly TRBD1 on 5 matching bases. Deletions cut 6 bases from V and 8 bases from J, with 10 bases between. Germline V gene lookup returns CDR1 DFQATT and CDR2 SNEGSKA (reference sequence). This CDR3 contains 11 residues. The CDR3 sequence: CSAPAGEKLFF. The DNA of the CDR3 is TGCAGTGCCCCCGCAGGGGAAAAACTGTTTTTT.

V and J are TRBV7-3 and TRBJ2-1; D may be TRBD2 (5 bases). The CDR3 is 13 residues long. The ends were cut back, 5 bases at V and 5 bases at J, with 10 bases in the middle. Germline V lookup: CDR1 SGHTA, CDR2 FQGTGA. In DNA, the CDR3 is TGTGCCAGCAGCCAGGACTTAAACAATGAGCAGTTCTTC. Its protein product is CASSQDLNNEQFF. The full variable domain, its missing parts supplied by reference TRBV7-3 and TRBJ2-1, is GAGVSQTPSNKVTEKGKYVELRCDPISGHTALYWYRQSLGQGPEFLIYFQGTGAADDSGLPNDRFFAVRPEGSVSTLKIQRTERGDSAVYLCASSQDLNNEQFFGPGTRLTVL.

The chain couples TRBV7-9 to TRBJ2-2; 10 positions agree with TRBD1. The J segment lost 6 bases and the V segment lost 5 bases, leaving 6 bases of the junction unmatched. CDR3 size: 15 residues. Germline V gives CDR1 SEHNR, CDR2 FQNEAQ (reference sequence). The CDR3 region has the DNA TGTGCCAGCAGCGTAGACAGGGGGCGCTCCGGGGAGCTGTTTTTT. Protein product: CASSVDRGRSGELFF. The complete variable domain, with remaining parts taken from reference TRBV7-9 and TRBJ2-2, reads DTGVSQNPRHKITKRGQNVTFRCDPISEHNRLYWYRQTLGQGPEFLTYFQNEAQLEKSRLLSDRFSAERPKGSFSTLEIQRTEQGDSAMYLCASSVDRGRSGELFFGEGSRLTVL.

This clone was recorded a few times. The V call is TRBV9, the J call TRBJ2-2, with D tentatively TRBD2 (6 bases). The CDR3 length is 17 residues. The germline V and J ends were trimmed by 4 bases and 0 bases, with 16 bases remaining between them. In germline, CDR1 is SGDLS, CDR2 YYNGEE. CDR3 coding DNA: TGTGCCAGCAGCCCTAGGGTTCGGGGGTCGAACACCGGGGAGCTGTTTTTT. Encoded protein: CASSPRVRGSNTGELFF.

The CDR3 sequence: CASSLNLYTDTQYF. The CDR3 DNA is TGTGCCAGCAGCCTCAACCTCTACACAGATACGCAGTATTTT. The chain joins TRBV9 to TRBJ2-3; D is undetermined. V dropped 4 bases and J dropped 2 bases, with 11 bases sitting between them. Germline V gene sequence: CDR1 SGDLS, CDR2 YYNGEE. This CDR3 spans 14 amino acids.

The rearrangement uses TRBV30 and TRBJ1-6, with 8 bases aligning to TRBD1. V gave up 2 bases and J gave up 9 bases; unmatched junction bases: 9. The CDR3 covers 15 residues. Germline V gene lookup returns CDR1 GTSNPN and CDR2 SVGIG (reference sequence). The CDR3 spells CAWSKNPGGGSPLHF. CDR3 bases: TGTGCCTGGAGTAAAAACCCAGGGGGCGGTTCACCCCTCCACTTT.